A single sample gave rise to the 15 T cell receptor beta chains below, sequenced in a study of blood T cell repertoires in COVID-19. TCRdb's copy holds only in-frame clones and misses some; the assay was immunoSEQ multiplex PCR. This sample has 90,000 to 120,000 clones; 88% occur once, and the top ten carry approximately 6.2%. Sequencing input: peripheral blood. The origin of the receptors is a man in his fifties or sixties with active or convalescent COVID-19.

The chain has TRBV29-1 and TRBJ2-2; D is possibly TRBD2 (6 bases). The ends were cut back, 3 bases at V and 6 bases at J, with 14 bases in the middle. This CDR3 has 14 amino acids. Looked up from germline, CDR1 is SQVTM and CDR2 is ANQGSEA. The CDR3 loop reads CSVDTGDSSGELFF. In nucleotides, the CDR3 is TGCAGCGTTGATACGGGAGATTCCTCCGGGGAGCTGTTTTTT.

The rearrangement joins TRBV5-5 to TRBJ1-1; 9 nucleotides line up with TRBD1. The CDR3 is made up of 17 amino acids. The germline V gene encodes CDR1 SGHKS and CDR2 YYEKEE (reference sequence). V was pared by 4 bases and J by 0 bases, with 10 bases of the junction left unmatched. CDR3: CASSPRDREAMNTEAFF. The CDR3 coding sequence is TGTGCCAGCAGCCCCCGGGACAGGGAGGCGATGAACACTGAAGCTTTCTTT.

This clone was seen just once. CDR3 residues: CASSAQGSMGDIQYF. The CDR3 nucleotides read TGTGCCAGCAGTGCCCAGGGGAGTATGGGGGACATTCAGTACTTC. The chain is built from TRBV2 and TRBJ2-4, with D maybe TRBD1 (6 bases). Germline loops: CDR1 SNHLY, CDR2 FYNNEI. This CDR3 region has 15 residues. V lost 4 bases and J lost 8, with 18 bases in between.

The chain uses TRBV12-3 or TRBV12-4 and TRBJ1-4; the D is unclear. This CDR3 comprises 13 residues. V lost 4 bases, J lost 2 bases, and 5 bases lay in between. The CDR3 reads CASSSGTNEKLFF. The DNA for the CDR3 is TGTGCCAGCAGTTCGGGGACTAATGAAAAACTGTTTTTT.

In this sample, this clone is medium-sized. CDR3 protein: CASSHDREQYF. The CDR3 nucleotides are TGTGCCAGCAGCCATGACAGGGAGCAGTACTTC. The chain combines TRBV5-6 with TRBJ2-7; a weak D match, TRBD1 (6 bases). CDR3 size: 11 residues. V was cut by 4 bases and J by 7 bases, with 9 bases left in between. Germline V gene lookup returns CDR1 SGHDT and CDR2 YYEEEE.

For the CDR3, the DNA is TGTGCCATCAGTGAGTCTGACAGGGGGGCCAATCAGCCCCAGCATTTT. Protein product: CAISESDRGANQPQHF. The rearrangement joins TRBV10-3 to TRBJ1-5; 9 bases fit TRBD1. This CDR3 contains 16 residues. Germline V gives CDR1 ENHRY, CDR2 SYGVKD. V shed 0 bases and J 3 bases; nucleotides not matched to a gene: 3.

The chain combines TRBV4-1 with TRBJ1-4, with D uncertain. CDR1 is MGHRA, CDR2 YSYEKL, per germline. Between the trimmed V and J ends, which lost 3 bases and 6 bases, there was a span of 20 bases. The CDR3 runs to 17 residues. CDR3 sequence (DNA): TGCGCCAGCAGCCATAAAATGACCGGGAGATTAGATGAAAAACTGTTTTTT. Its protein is CASSHKMTGRLDEKLFF.

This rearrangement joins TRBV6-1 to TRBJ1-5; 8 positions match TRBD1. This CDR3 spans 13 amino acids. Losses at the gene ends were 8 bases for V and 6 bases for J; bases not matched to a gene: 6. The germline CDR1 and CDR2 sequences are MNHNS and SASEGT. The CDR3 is CASAAGGSQPQHF. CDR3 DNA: TGTGCCAGCGCTGCAGGGGGCAGTCAGCCCCAGCATTTT.

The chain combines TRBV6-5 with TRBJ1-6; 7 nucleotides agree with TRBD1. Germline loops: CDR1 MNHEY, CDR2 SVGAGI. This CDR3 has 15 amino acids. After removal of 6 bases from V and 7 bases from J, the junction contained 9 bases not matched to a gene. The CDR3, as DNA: TGTGCCAGCAGCTTTCTCCGGGACAGAAATTCACCCCTCCACTTT. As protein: CASSFLRDRNSPLHF.

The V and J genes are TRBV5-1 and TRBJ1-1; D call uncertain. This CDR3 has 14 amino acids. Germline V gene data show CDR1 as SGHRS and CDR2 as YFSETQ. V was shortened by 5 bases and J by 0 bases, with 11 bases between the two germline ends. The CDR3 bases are TGCGCCAGCAGTTTAGGAGTTATGAACACTGAAGCTTTCTTT. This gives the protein CASSLGVMNTEAFF.

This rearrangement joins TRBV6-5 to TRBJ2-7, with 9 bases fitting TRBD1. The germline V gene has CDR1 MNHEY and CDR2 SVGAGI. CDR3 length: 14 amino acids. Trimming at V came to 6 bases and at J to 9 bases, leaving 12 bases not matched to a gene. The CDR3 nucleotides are TGTGCCAGCAGAGGGAAGGGACAGGGCCTAGGGCAGTACTTC. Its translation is CASRGKGQGLGQYF.

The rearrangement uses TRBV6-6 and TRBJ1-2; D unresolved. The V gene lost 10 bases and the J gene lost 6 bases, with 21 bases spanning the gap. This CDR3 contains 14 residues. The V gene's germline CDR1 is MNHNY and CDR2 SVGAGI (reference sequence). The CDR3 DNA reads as TGTGCCACCTGGCCCGGAGGGCAGCTTCATGGCTACACCTTC. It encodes CATWPGGQLHGYTF.

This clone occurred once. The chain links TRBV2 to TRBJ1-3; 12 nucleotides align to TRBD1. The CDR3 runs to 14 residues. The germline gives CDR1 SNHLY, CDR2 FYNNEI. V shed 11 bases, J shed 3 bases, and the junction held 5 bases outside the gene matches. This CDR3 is CAGGQGALGNTIYF. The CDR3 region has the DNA TGTGCCGGGGGACAGGGGGCGCTTGGAAACACCATATATTTT.

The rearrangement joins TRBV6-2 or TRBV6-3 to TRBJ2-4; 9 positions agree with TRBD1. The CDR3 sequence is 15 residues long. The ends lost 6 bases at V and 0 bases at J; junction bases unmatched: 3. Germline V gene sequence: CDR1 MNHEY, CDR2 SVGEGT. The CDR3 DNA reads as TGTGCCAGCAGCCGGACAGGGGTAGCCAAAAACATTCAGTACTTC. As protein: CASSRTGVAKNIQYF.

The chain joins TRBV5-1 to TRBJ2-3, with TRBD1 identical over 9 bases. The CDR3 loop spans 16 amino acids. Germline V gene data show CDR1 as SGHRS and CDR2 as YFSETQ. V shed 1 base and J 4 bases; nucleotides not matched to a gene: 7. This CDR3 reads CASSLMGQGSADTQYF. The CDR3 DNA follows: TGCGCCAGCAGCTTGATGGGACAGGGAAGCGCAGATACGCAGTATTTT.